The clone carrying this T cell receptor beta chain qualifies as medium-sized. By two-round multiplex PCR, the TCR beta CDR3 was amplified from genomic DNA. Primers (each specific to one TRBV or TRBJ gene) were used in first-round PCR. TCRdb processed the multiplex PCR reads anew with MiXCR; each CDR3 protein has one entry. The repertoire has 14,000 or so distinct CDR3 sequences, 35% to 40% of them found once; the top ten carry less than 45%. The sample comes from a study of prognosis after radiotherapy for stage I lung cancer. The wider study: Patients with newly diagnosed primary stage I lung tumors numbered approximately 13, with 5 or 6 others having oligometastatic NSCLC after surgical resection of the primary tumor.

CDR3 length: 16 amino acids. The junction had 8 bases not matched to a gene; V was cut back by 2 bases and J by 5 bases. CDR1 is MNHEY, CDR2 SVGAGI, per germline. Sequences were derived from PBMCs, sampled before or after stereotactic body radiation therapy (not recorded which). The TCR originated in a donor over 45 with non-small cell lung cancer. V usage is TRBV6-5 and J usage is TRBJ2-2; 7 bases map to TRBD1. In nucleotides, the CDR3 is TGTGCCAGCAGTTACGAAAGGGGGCAACGGACCGGGGAGCTGTTTTTT. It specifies CASSYERGQRTGELFF.